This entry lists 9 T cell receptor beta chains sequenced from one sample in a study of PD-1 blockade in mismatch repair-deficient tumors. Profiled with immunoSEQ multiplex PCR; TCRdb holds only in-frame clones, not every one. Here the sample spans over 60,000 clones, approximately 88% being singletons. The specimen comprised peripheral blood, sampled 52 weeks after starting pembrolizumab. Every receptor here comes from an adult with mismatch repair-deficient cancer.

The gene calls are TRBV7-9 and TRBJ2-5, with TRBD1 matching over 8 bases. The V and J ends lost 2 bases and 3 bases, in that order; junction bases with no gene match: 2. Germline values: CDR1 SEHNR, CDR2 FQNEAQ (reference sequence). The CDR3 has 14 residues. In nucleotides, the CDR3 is TGTGCCAGCAGCTTATTGGACAGGGAAGAGACCCAGTACTTC. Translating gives CASSLLDREETQYF.

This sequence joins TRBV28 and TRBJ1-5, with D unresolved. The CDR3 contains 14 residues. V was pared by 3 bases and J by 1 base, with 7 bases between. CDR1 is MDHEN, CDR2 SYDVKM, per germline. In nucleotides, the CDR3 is TGTGCCAGCAGTTTCCGGCAGAGCAATCAGCCCCAGCATTTT. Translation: CASSFRQSNQPQHF.

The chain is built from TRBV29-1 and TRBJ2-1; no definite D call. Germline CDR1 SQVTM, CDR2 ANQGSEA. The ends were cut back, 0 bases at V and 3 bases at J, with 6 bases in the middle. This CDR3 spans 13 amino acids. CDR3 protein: CSVEDGDYNEQFF. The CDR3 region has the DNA TGCAGCGTTGAAGATGGTGACTACAATGAGCAGTTCTTC.

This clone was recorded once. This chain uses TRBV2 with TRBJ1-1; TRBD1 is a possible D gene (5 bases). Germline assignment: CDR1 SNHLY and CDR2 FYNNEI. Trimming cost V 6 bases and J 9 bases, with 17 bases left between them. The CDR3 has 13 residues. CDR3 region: CASSADSYQQAFF. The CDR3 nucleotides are TGTGCCAGCAGCGCAGACAGCTACCAACAAGCTTTCTTT.

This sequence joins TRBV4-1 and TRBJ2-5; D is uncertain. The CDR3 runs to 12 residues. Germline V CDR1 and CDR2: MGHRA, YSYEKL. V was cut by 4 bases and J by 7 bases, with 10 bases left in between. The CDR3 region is CASSPGRATQYF. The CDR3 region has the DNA TGCGCCAGCAGCCCAGGTAGGGCGACCCAGTACTTC.

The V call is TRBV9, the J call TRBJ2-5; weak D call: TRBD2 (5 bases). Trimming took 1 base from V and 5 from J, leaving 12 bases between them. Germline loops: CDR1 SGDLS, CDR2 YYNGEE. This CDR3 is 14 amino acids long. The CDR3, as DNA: TGTGCCAGCAGCGTATGGGCTAGCCAGGAGACCCAGTACTTC. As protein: CASSVWASQETQYF.

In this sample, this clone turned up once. The CDR3 spells CASSPAQDGPGDEQFF. The CDR3 nucleotides are TGTGCCAGCAGCCCCGCGCAGGATGGTCCAGGGGATGAGCAGTTCTTC. V and J are TRBV11-3 and TRBJ2-1, with D possibly being TRBD1 (6 bases). V was cut by 5 bases and J by 8 bases, with 22 bases left in between. CDR1 SGHNT and CDR2 YENEEA come from the germline V gene. The length of the CDR3 is 16 residues.

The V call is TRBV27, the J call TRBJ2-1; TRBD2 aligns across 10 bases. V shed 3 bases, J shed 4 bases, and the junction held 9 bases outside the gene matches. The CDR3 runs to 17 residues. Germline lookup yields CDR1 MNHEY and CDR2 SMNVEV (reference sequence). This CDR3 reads CASSLPPGLAPYNEQFF. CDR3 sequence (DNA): TGTGCCAGCAGTTTGCCTCCGGGACTAGCGCCGTACAATGAGCAGTTCTTC.

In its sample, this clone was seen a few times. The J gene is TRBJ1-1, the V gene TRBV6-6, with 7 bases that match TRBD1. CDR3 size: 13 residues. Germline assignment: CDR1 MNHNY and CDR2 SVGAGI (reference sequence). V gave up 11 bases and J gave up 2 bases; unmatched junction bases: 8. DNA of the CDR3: TGTGCCGGAGGGGACAGAGACAACACTGAAGCTTTCTTT. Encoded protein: CAGGDRDNTEAFF.